This is a list of T cell receptor beta chains from one sample in a study of cytomegalovirus exposure and HLA in healthy donors. The method was immunoSEQ multiplex PCR; TCRdb's version includes in-frame clones alone and lacks a portion of them. The table includes around 140,000 clones, more than 60% detected once. The source material was PBMCs. Receptors originate from a woman under 30 in good health and CMV-seronegative. Each CDR3 is given with its conserved first and last residue. A D gene is named only where the DNA matches it firmly. For some rows the clone size is stated as once, few or many, or as a class when expanded; others skip it.

>NA|TRBJ1-1|TRBV5-1|NA
TGCGCCAGCAGCTTGGTTCGGAACACTGAAGCTTTCTTT
CASSLVRNTEAFF
>NA|TRBJ1-1|TRBV2|once
TGTGCCAGCAGTGTTCAGGGGATGAACACTGAAGCTTTCTTT
CASSVQGMNTEAFF
>NA|TRBJ2-1|TRBV12-5|once
TGTGCTAGTGGGGGTAGAGGCGGGGGCCCCGACAATGAGCAGTTCTTC
CASGGRGGGPDNEQFF
>NA|TRBJ2-5|TRBV12-5|NA
TGTGCTAGTAGCGCGCACAAAGAGACCCAGTACTTC
CASSAHKETQYF
>TRBD1|TRBJ1-6|TRBV2|NA
TGTGCCAGCAGGGATGGACAGGGATATAATTCACCCCTCCACTTT
CASRDGQGYNSPLHF
>NA|TRBJ1-1|TRBV5-1|NA
TGCGCCAGCAGCTTGGTGGGCAGAAACACTGAAGCTTTCTTT
CASSLVGRNTEAFF
>NA|TRBJ1-1|TRBV5-6|once
TGTGCCAGCAGCCCGAGAAGGGGGAACACTGAAGCTTTCTTT
CASSPRRGNTEAFF
>NA|TRBJ2-1|TRBV30|NA
TGTGCCTGGGAAAGTCCGGGACATCGTCGGAATGAGCAGTTCTTC
CAWESPGHRRNEQFF
>TRBD2|TRBJ2-5|TRBV7-7|few
TGTGCCAGCAGCCTACCCGATAGCGGGAGTAGAGAGACCCAGTACTTC
CASSLPDSGSRETQYF
>NA|TRBJ1-1|TRBV7-9|few
TGTGCCAGCAGCTTCTCCCAACAGGGACTACCTAGCTTT
CASSFSQQGLPSF
>TRBD2|TRBJ2-1|TRBV5-1|few
TGCGCCAGCAGCTTGGGGACTAGCGGGAGTCTAGGTAATGAGCAGTTCTTC
CASSLGTSGSLGNEQFF
>NA|TRBJ2-3|TRBV5-4|NA
TGTGCCAGCAGCCTGGCGAGGACAGATACGCAGTATTTT
CASSLARTDTQYF
>TRBD2|TRBJ2-1|TRBV6-5|few
TGTGCCAGCAGACCCTCTAGCGGAACCTACAATGAGCAGTTCTTC
CASRPSSGTYNEQFF
>NA|TRBJ2-2|TRBV5-1|NA
TGCGCCAGCAGCTTGGTCAGCGGGGAGCTGTTTTTT
CASSLVSGELFF
>TRBD1|TRBJ1-2|TRBV7-6|NA
TGTGCCAGCGGATTGACAGGGTTTGGCTACACCTTC
CASGLTGFGYTF
>TRBD1|TRBJ2-7|TRBV6-1|NA
TGTGCCAGCAGTGAAGCGGGACAGGGGGCTGACGAGCAGTACTTC
CASSEAGQGADEQYF
>TRBD2|TRBJ2-1|TRBV5-1|NA
TGCGCCAGCAGCTACGGACTAGCGTACCACAATGAGCAGTTCTTC
CASSYGLAYHNEQFF
>NA|TRBJ1-3|TRBV2|NA
TGTGCCAGCAGTGAAGTCGGGGACACCATATATTTT
CASSEVGDTIYF
>TRBD1|TRBJ2-2|TRBV29-1|NA
TGCAGCGCATCTGGACAGGGGGTTGCCGGGGAGCTGTTTTTT
CSASGQGVAGELFF
>NA|TRBJ2-1|TRBV10-3|NA
TGTGCCACCTCCGGGACTCAGGACTCCTACAATGAGCAGTTCTTC
CATSGTQDSYNEQFF
>NA|TRBJ2-7|TRBV6-5|once
TGTGCCAGCAGTTACCAACCGGGGGACGAGCAGTACTTC
CASSYQPGDEQYF
>TRBD1|TRBJ1-1|TRBV6-5|NA
TGTGCCAGCAGGGGGACAGGAAAGAACACTGAAGCTTTCTTT
CASRGTGKNTEAFF
>NA|TRBJ1-4|TRBV5-4|NA
TGTGCCAGCAGCTCCCCGGGGGGCGGTGAAAAACTGTTTTTT
CASSSPGGGEKLFF
>TRBD2|TRBJ2-3|TRBV7-9|once
TGTGCCAGCAGCACCCGGACTAGCGGGAGAGTAGATACGCAGTATTTT
CASSTRTSGRVDTQYF
>NA|TRBJ1-2|TRBV27|NA
TGTGCCAGCAGTTTTTCCAGGACTAACTATGGCTACACCTTC
CASSFSRTNYGYTF
>NA|TRBJ1-4|TRBV6-5|NA
TGTGCCAGCAGTGAAAATGGACAACTTGAAAAACTGTTTTTT
CASSENGQLEKLFF
>NA|TRBJ1-2|TRBV19|NA
TGTGCCAGTAGTGCGGGGGGCGTACGTGGCTACACCTTC
CASSAGGVRGYTF
>NA|TRBJ1-1|TRBV5-1|few
TGCGCCAGCAGCGGGCAGGGAGGGTTCAACACTGAAGCTTTCTTT
CASSGQGGFNTEAFF
>TRBD1|TRBJ1-1|TRBV7-9|NA
TGTGCCAGCAGCCCGACAGGGGAGGGCACTGAAGCTTTCTTT
CASSPTGEGTEAFF
>TRBD2|TRBJ2-7|TRBV5-4|NA
TGTGCCAGCAGCTTTACACTAGCGGACTCCTACGAGCAGTACTTC
CASSFTLADSYEQYF
>NA|TRBJ2-7|TRBV19|NA
TGTGCCAGTAGTATCGCACAGTTAGGCGAGCAGTACTTC
CASSIAQLGEQYF
>NA|TRBJ1-1|TRBV7-8|NA
TGTGCCAGCAGCACTTCGACAGTAATTAACACTGAAGCTTTCTTT
CASSTSTVINTEAFF
>NA|TRBJ1-1|TRBV29-1|NA
TGCAGCGTTGGGGCTGCTGAAGCTTTCTTT
CSVGAAEAFF
>NA|TRBJ2-5|TRBV5-4|NA
TGTGCCAGCAGCTTGTTGTCTAGACAAGAGACCCAGTACTTC
CASSLLSRQETQYF
>TRBD1|TRBJ1-2|TRBV5-4|NA
TGTGCCAGCAGCCCCGGGACAGGGGGCTTCGACTATGGCTACACCTTC
CASSPGTGGFDYGYTF